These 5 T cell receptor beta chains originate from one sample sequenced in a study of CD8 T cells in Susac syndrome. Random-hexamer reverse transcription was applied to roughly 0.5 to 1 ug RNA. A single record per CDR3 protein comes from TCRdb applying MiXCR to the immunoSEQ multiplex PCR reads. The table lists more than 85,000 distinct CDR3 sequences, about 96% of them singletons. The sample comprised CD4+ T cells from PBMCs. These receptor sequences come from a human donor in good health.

CDR3 sequence reads: CSVEFSHSGANVLTF. The CDR3 DNA sequence: TGCAGCGTTGAGTTTAGCCACTCTGGGGCCAACGTCCTGACTTTC. V and J are TRBV29-1 and TRBJ2-6, with no clear D. Germline CDR1 is SQVTM and CDR2 is ANQGSEA. Trimming shortened V by 3 bases and J by 0 bases, and 9 bases separated the two germline ends. This CDR3 is 15 amino acids long.

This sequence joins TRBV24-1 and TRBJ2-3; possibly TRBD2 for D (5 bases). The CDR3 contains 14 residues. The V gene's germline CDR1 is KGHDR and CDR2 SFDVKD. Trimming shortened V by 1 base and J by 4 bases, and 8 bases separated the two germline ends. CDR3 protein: CATSDFKGADTQYF. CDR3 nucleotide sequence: TGTGCCACCAGTGATTTTAAGGGAGCAGATACGCAGTATTTT.

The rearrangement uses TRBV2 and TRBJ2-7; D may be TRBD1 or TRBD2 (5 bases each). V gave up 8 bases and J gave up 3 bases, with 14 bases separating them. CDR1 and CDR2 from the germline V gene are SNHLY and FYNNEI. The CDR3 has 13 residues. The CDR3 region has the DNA TGTGCCAGCCGGGACGGAAGCTTCTACGAGCAGTACTTC. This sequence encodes CASRDGSFYEQYF.

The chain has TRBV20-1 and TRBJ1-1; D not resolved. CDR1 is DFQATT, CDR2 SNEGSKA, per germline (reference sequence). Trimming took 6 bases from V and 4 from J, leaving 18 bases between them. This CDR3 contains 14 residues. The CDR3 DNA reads TGCAGTGCCTACCACCCGCGGGGTTTCACTGAAGCTTTCTTT. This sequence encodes CSAYHPRGFTEAFF.

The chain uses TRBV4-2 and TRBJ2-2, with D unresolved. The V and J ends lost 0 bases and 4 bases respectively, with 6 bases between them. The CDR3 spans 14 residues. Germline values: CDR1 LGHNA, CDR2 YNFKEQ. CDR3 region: CASSQDFGTGELFF. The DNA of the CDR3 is TGTGCCAGCAGCCAAGATTTTGGCACCGGGGAGCTGTTTTTT.